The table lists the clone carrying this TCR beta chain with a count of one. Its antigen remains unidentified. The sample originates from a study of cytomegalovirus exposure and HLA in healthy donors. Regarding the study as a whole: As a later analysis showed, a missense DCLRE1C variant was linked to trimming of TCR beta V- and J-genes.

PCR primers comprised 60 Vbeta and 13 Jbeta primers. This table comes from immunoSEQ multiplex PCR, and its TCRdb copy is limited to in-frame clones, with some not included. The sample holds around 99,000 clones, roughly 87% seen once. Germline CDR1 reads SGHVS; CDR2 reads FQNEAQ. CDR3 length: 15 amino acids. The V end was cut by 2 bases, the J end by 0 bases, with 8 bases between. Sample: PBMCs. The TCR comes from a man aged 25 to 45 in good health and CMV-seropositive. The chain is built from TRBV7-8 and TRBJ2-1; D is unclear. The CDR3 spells CASSLSGSSYNEQFF. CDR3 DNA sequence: TGTGCCAGCAGCTTATCCGGGTCCTCCTACAATGAGCAGTTCTTC.